This TCR beta chain was recovered during a study of T cell responses to AZD1222 COVID-19 vaccine (dated by TCRdb to the early 2020s). Broadly, across the study: TCR sequencing covered fewer than 250 trial participants: 200 to 220 given two doses of AZD1222 and about 26 given two doses of MenACWY control vaccine. Enrollment into the trials was organized by age into subgroups of 18-55, 56-69 and 70-plus years, and those subgroups contained about 150, 27 and 61 TCR-sequenced participants, respectively. Study-wide findings and limitations: Participants were mostly white British, with more females than males. The authors suggested clonal diversity may have been underestimated. Because no day 14 peak-response samples were available, the repertoires could be characterized only after the peak T cell response. After two AZD1222 doses, both the breadth and the depth of spike-specific TCRs were significantly higher than at day 0 and than in MenACWY recipients. The 56-69-year group was small, and its depth increase did not reach significance, likely because of low power. Only five or six AZD1222 recipients were SARS-CoV-2 seropositive at baseline, limiting conclusions about previously exposed vaccinees. Nearly half of unique spike-specific TCRs reportedly recognized epitopes outside regions mutated in the B.1.351 and B.1.1.7 variants. CD4 TCRs associated with the vaccine covered the entire spike protein, and the dominant responses were in regions 160-218 and 743-854.

Remarks on this clone: Its specific antigen is unknown. Base qualities are not provided; no much larger clone lies one nucleotide away.

From the germline V gene, CDR1 is SGHTS and CDR2 is YDEGEE. V loses 3 bases at its end and J loses 1 base; junction bases beyond the gene matches: 2. CDR3 length: 17 amino acids, cysteine to phenylalanine. Of the read, only the CDR3 DNA is kept; its 51 bases are in frame from base 1. The CDR3 regions of human TCRbeta chains were analyzed by immunosequencing. Concerning the study's data processing: TCRs in the repertoires were compared against a reference library of SARS-CoV-2-specific TCRs that had been generated with the MIRA antigen-specificity platform. Breadth meant the fraction of unique TCRs that were SARS-CoV-2-associated, whereas depth meant the fraction of total T cells that were SARS-CoV-2-associated. Each spike-specific TCR was assigned to its reactive spike region and to a CD4 or CD8 class using the MIRA data. Log10-transformed breadth and depth values were compared by one-way ANOVA with Sidak's multiple comparisons tests. This immuneACCESS table, as held by TCRdb, lists in-frame sequences with V and J called but not all clones. Of the missing ones, under half trace to an unresolved V gene in checked studies; the others have no known cause. V and J calls and clone size come straight from that table; D and trimming were deduced from the DNA. This sample holds over 100,000 clones; roughly nine tenths were observed only once. The top ten hold 2% to 3% of the sample.

The time point label of this sample denotes: about 28 days (+/-7) after the second vaccine dose. AZD1222 recipients whose second dose came at about 4 weeks and those whose second dose came at about 12 weeks were combined into one group, since spike-specific TCR depth and breadth did not differ between the two schedules. Samples from vaccinated people were obtained from the UK trials COV001 and COV002, which included a single-blind randomized controlled phase 2/3 trial of AZD1222 (ChAdOx1 nCoV-19) in healthy adults. For TCRbeta chain sequencing, PBMC samples were collected from trial participants at day 0 and at day 28 after the second dose.

This receptor chain uses TRBV5-8 and TRBJ2-6; TRBD1 matches 12 bases in the middle. The sample in question was peripheral blood, obtained 28 days after the second AZD1222 dose. The clonotype comes from an adult who received the AZD1222 COVID-19 vaccine. The DNA reads as follows: TGTGCCAGCAGCTGGGACAGGGGGCGATCTGGGGCCAACGTCCTGACTTTC. This gives the protein CASSWDRGRSGANVLTF.